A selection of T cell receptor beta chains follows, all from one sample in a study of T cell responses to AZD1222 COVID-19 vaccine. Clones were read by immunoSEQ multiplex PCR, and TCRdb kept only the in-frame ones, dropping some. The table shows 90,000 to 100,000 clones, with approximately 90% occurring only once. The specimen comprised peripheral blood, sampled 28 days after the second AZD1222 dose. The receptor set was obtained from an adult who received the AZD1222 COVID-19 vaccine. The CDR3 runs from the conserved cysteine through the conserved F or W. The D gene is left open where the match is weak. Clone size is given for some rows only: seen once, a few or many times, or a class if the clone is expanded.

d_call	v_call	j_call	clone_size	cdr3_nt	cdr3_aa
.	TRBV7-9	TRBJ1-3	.	TGTGCCAGCAGGGCCGGGGAAGACGGAAACACCATATATTTT	CASRAGEDGNTIYF
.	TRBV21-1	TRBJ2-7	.	TGTGCCAGCAGCAGCGACAGGGGGGCCGTCTACGAGCAGTACTTC	CASSSDRGAVYEQYF
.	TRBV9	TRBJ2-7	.	TGTGCCAGCAGCGTAGAACCCAAAAGCTACGAGCAGTACTTC	CASSVEPKSYEQYF
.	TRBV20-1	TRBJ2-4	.	TGCAGTGCTACCAAATTACAGGTCATGAATTTC	CSATKLQVMNF
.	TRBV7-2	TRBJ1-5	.	TGTGCCAGCAACGTCCTCAATCAGCCCCAGCATTTT	CASNVLNQPQHF
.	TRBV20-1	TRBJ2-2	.	TGCAGTGCTCTTGGGACCGGGGAGCTGTTTTTT	CSALGTGELFF
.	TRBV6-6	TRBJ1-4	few	TGTGCCAGCAGCCACGAGACAGGTGGAAAACTGTTTTTT	CASSHETGGKLFF
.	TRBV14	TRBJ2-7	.	TGTGCCAGCAGCCAAGGATTTTATTTGGGGCAGTACTTC	CASSQGFYLGQYF
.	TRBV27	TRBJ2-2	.	TGTGCCAGCAGTTCCCCTGGCGGGACGAACACCGGGGAGCTGTTTTTT	CASSSPGGTNTGELFF
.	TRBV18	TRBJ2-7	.	TGTGCCAGCTCACGAAGGGAGGGGGGAGAGCAGTACTTC	CASSRREGGEQYF
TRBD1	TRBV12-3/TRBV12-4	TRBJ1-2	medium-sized	TGTGCCAGCGGGCAGGGGGGAGCGGTTGGCTACACCTTC	CASGQGGAVGYTF
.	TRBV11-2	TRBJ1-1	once	TGTGCCAGCAGCTTATCTGGGGTAGTAGGAGCTTTCTTT	CASSLSGVVGAFF
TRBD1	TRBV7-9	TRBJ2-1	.	TGTGCCAGCAGCTCCAGCCAACAGGGGGCGTGGGATGAGCAGTTCTTC	CASSSSQQGAWDEQFF
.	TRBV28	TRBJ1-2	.	TGTGCCAGCAGAACCGACGCTAACTATGGCTACACCTTC	CASRTDANYGYTF
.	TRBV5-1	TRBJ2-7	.	TGCGCCAGCAGCTTTGGCAGAAGCTCCTACGAGCAGTACTTC	CASSFGRSSYEQYF
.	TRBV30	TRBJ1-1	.	TGTGCCTGGAGTGTAGTGCCGGGGAACACTGAAGCTTTCTTT	CAWSVVPGNTEAFF
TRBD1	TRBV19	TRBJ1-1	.	TGTGCCAGTAGTAGGACAGGGGGCCGAGAAGCTTTCTTT	CASSRTGGREAFF
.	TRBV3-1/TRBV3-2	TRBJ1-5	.	TGTGCCAGCAGCCAAGAATTGGGAGGGATTCAGCCCCAGCATTTT	CASSQELGGIQPQHF
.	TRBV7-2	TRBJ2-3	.	TGTGCCAGCAGCTTAGAGCGTTTTGGCACAGATACGCAGTATTTT	CASSLERFGTDTQYF
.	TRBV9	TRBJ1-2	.	TGTGCCAGCAGCGGAACGGGCAGGGACTATGGCTACACCTTC	CASSGTGRDYGYTF
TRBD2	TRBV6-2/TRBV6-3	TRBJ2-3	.	TGTGCCAGCAGTGGTAGCGGGGCGCAAGATACGCAGTATTTT	CASSGSGAQDTQYF
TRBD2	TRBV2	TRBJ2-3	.	TGTGCCAGCAAAAGACTAGCTCCGGACCTCCCAGATACGCAGTATTTT	CASKRLAPDLPDTQYF
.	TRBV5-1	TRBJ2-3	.	TGCGCCAGCAGCTTGCGGTCTAGCACAGATACGCAGTATTTT	CASSLRSSTDTQYF
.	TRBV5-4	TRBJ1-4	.	TGTGCCAGCAGCTTGGAAGGGATTAATGAAAAACTGTTTTTT	CASSLEGINEKLFF
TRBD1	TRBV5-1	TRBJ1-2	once	TGCGCCAGCAGCGCACAGGGGGACTATGGCTACACCTTC	CASSAQGDYGYTF
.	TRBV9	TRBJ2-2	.	TGTGCCAGCAGCCTAAAACGCCAGGGGACCGGGGAGCTGTTTTTT	CASSLKRQGTGELFF
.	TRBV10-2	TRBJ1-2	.	TGCGCCAGCAGTGATCTCGGGGGCAGGAGTGGCTACACCTTC	CASSDLGGRSGYTF
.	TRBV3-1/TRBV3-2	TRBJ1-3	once	TGTGCCAGCAGCCCGGAGGACTCTGTCGGAAACACCATATATTTT	CASSPEDSVGNTIYF
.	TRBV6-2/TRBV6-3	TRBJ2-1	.	TGTGCCAGCAGTTCTCTGGGCAATGAGCAGTTCTTC	CASSSLGNEQFF
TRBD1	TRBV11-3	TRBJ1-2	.	TGTGCCAGCAGCTTAGGGGGACAGTACTATGGCTACACCTTC	CASSLGGQYYGYTF
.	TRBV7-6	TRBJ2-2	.	TGTGCCAGCAGCCCCTTGACAGGAAGCCCCGGGGAGCTGTTTTTT	CASSPLTGSPGELFF
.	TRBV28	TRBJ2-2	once	TGTGCCAGCAGTGAGGGAAACACCGGGGAGCTGTTTTTT	CASSEGNTGELFF
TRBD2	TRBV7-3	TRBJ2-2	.	TGTGCCAGCAGCTTAGAACTAGCGGGTGACGGGGAGCTGTTTTTT	CASSLELAGDGELFF
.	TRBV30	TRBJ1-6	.	TGTGCCTGGAGTGTAATACAGGGAGGTTCACCCCTCCACTTT	CAWSVIQGGSPLHF
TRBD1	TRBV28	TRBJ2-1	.	TGTGCCAGCAGTTTGGGACAGCAACAGTTCTTC	CASSLGQQQFF
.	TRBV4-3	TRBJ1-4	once	TGCGCCAGCAGCCCGGGTGGGCTGAGTGAAAAACTGTTTTTT	CASSPGGLSEKLFF
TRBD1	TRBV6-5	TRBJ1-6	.	TGTGCCAGCAGTTACCGACAGGGTCTCAATTCACCCCTCCACTTT	CASSYRQGLNSPLHF
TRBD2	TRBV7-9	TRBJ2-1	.	TGTGCCAGCAGCTTAGCGGTTAGCGGGAGAAGTGAGCAGTTCTTC	CASSLAVSGRSEQFF
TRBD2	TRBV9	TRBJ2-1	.	TGTGCCAGCAGCGTAGGGAGCGGGGGGGCTTTCAATGAGCAGTTCTTC	CASSVGSGGAFNEQFF
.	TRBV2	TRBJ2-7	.	TGTGCCAGCAGTGAAGGGACTTGGGGCTACGAGCAGTACTTC	CASSEGTWGYEQYF
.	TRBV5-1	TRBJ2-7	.	TGCGCCAGCAGCTTGGCCCTTAAAGTCTACGAGCAGTACTTC	CASSLALKVYEQYF
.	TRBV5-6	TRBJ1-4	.	TGTGCCAGCAGCCCCCATGCAACTAATGAAAAACTGTTTTTT	CASSPHATNEKLFF